This record covers a single T cell receptor (beta chain). Sequencing was performed with immunoSEQ multiplex PCR; in TCRdb, only in-frame clones are kept and a portion is missing. The repertoire holds roughly 150,000 clones, with around 90% as singletons. These data belong to a study of cytomegalovirus exposure and HLA in healthy donors. This CDR3 is 16 amino acids long. The rearrangement joins TRBV12-1 to TRBJ2-2; the table's D call of TRBD2 was not tested on the DNA. TRBV12-1 is a pseudogene locus. Input material: PBMCs. This receptor was identified in a woman between 18 and 29 years old in good health and CMV-seropositive. CDR3: CASSFTTSGRALELFF. The DNA for the CDR3 is TGTGCCAGCAGCTTTACGACTAGCGGGAGGGCCTTGGAGCTGTTTTTT.